This is a list of T cell receptor beta chains from one sample in a study of cytomegalovirus exposure and HLA in healthy donors. The repertoire was sequenced with immunoSEQ multiplex PCR; TCRdb's copy has only in-frame clones and lacks some. The sample shows some 110,000 clones, 70% to 75% of them seen only once. Sample: PBMCs. Every receptor here comes from a woman under 30 in good health and CMV-seronegative. The conserved cysteine and the conserved F or W are not part of the CDR3 here.

J gene | V gene | CDR3 protein
TRBJ2-5 | TRBV5-1 | ASSYTGQQETQY
TRBJ1-1 | TRBV6-5 | ASSWTENTEAF
TRBJ1-1 | TRBV19 | ASRAMGGNTEAF
TRBJ2-2 | TRBV30 | AWSVTDRGPTGELF
TRBJ1-2 | TRBV28 | ASSPGGRYGYT
TRBJ2-2 | TRBV6-5 | ASTGTINTGELF
TRBJ1-1 | TRBV5-1 | ASRPVGNTEAF
TRBJ2-5 | TRBV28 | ASSFRTGQGRETQY
TRBJ2-7 | TRBV30 | AWADRDSYEQY
TRBJ2-2 | TRBV6-5 | ASSYTVYGELF
TRBJ2-2 | TRBV9 | ASSASRNTADTGELF
TRBJ2-7 | TRBV6-5 | ASSSPGLRSYEQY
TRBJ2-3 | TRBV10-3 | AISWTSGGHRTDTQY
TRBJ1-1 | TRBV2 | ATLGTDRANTEAF
TRBJ2-7 | TRBV30 | AWSLGRYEQY
TRBJ1-6 | TRBV4-1 | ASSEVRGRNSPLH
TRBJ2-7 | TRBV30 | AWSVFSGVYEQY
TRBJ2-7 | TRBV7-9 | SSSVTGPEQY
TRBJ1-1 | TRBV5-1 | ASSLGTGGFEAF
TRBJ1-1 | TRBV11-2 | ASSLGTPNTEAF
TRBJ1-4 | TRBV28 | ASSYRGTNEKLF
TRBJ2-7 | TRBV2 | ASSSRTGFNEQY
TRBJ1-2 | TRBV19 | ASSIRREIYGYT
TRBJ1-5 | TRBV7-9 | ASSLGMRTPGGNQPQH
TRBJ1-1 | TRBV28 | ASSISQAVSNTEAF
TRBJ2-1 | TRBV6-5 | ASRPGLAARNEQF
TRBJ1-2 | TRBV2 | ASSEVPSEPYGYT
TRBJ2-1 | TRBV7-8 | ASGLRLVNEQF
TRBJ1-5 | TRBV5-1 | ASSPTGFGSNQPQH
TRBJ1-1 | TRBV7-9 | ASSLETGMNTEAF
TRBJ2-1 | TRBV28 | ASSLFGTLYNEQF
TRBJ2-7 | TRBV5-6 | ASSSPPGIEQY
TRBJ2-3 | TRBV9 | ASSVATSRTDTQY
TRBJ2-3 | TRBV2 | ASKRTSGGNTQY
TRBJ2-7 | TRBV27 | ASRGQGYEQY
TRBJ1-4 | TRBV5-6 | ASSPFVRSTNEKLF
TRBJ1-2 | TRBV7-2 | ASSPSTAYGYT
TRBJ1-6 | TRBV6-4 | ASSYLPGSYNSPLH
TRBJ2-1 | TRBV6-1 | ASSDYGIEGEQF
TRBJ1-4 | TRBV6-5 | ASSYSFSTGQRKLF
TRBJ1-5 | TRBV28 | ASSLTAGQVNQPQH
TRBJ2-7 | TRBV25-1 | ASSEGARIQEQY
TRBJ1-5 | TRBV4-1 | ASSLQGAVQPQH
TRBJ2-6 | TRBV5-1 | ASSLGAGPFASSGANVLT
TRBJ1-5 | TRBV30 | AWSVPQRGPYSNQPQH
TRBJ2-5 | TRBV30 | AWSNAGLTKETQY
TRBJ1-1 | TRBV2 | ASSGPGIEAF
TRBJ1-2 | TRBV6-1 | ASSTGTGGDGYT
TRBJ2-2 | TRBV5-1 | ASSPGLALTGELF
TRBJ2-3 | TRBV5-1 | ASGTGDSTDTQY
TRBJ2-4 | TRBV7-8 | ASTQLTRQGLWTKNIQY
TRBJ2-5 | TRBV18 | ASSRAVQETQY
TRBJ1-4 | TRBV15 | ATSPTETFFEKLF
TRBJ1-1 | TRBV2 | ASRAQAF